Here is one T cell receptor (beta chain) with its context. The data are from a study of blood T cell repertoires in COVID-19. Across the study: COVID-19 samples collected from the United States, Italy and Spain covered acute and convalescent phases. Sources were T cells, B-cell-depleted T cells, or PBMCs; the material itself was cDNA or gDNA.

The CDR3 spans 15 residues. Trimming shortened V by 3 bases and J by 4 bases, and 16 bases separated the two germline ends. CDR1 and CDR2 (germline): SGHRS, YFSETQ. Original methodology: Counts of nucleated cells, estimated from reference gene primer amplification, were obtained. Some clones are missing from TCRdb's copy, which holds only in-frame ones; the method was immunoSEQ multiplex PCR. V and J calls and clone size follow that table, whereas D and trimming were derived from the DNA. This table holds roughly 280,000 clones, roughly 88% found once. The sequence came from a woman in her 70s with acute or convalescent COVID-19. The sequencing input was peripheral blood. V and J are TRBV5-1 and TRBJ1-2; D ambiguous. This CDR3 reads CASSSGGGIFYGYTF. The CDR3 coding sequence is TGCGCCAGCAGCTCTGGAGGAGGGATCTTCTATGGCTACACCTTC. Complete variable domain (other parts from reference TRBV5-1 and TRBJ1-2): KAGVTQTPRYLIKTRGQQVTLSCSPISGHRSVSWYQQTPGQGLQFLFEYFSETQRNKGNFPGRFSGRQFSNSRSEMNVSTLELGDSALYLCASSSGGGIFYGYTFGSGTRLTVV.